Listed below are T cell receptor beta chains from one sample, sequenced in a study of identical twins. TCRdb independently ran MiXCR on the 5' RACE reads; one entry per CDR3 protein. The sample lists hundreds of thousands of distinct CDR3 sequences, approximately 22% occurring once. The sample was also linked to a second study, of T cells expressing NK-cell markers.

The sample was PBMCs. These receptors were obtained from a woman younger than 35 in good health. Each CDR3 is given without its conserved first and last residue.

J gene | V gene | CDR3 protein
TRBJ2-3 | TRBV20-1 | SARPRRGTSNYPDTQY
TRBJ1-2 | TRBV6-1 | ASSPISGSNYGYT
TRBJ2-7 | TRBV10-3 | AISVQGDSYEQY
TRBJ2-1 | TRBV6-5 | ASSSEFGRKNEQF
TRBJ2-1 | TRBV5-6 | ASSLLRGLADNEQF
TRBJ1-2 | TRBV9 | ASRREGGGYT
TRBJ2-3 | TRBV2 | ASPLAGTLQGTDTQY
TRBJ2-1 | TRBV18 | ASSPWAPMNNEQF
TRBJ2-2 | TRBV6-4 | AIRKATGELF
TRBJ1-6 | TRBV10-3 | AISVQYNSPLH
TRBJ2-7 | TRBV11-2 | ASTSSGRAREQY
TRBJ2-5 | TRBV6-5 | ASSYGLGGYQETQY
TRBJ2-3 | TRBV7-9 | ASSPGQGYTDTQY
TRBJ1-3 | TRBV12-3/TRBV12-4 | ASSFAATGGAGGNTIY
TRBJ1-1 | TRBV5-1 | ASSDQGTEAF
TRBJ2-2 | TRBV12-3/TRBV12-4 | ASIGQLTGELF
TRBJ2-7 | TRBV6-6 | ASGHALNEQY
TRBJ2-7 | TRBV10-1 | ASSEGGTVDEQY
TRBJ2-3 | TRBV4-3 | ASSQDLGGPGDTQY
TRBJ1-1 | TRBV4-1 | ASSQGQGPFAEAF
TRBJ2-1 | TRBV7-6 | ASSFTGGTYNEQF
TRBJ2-7 | TRBV20-1 | SAPWAAKSSYEQY
TRBJ2-2 | TRBV6-1 | ASRGGRVNTGELF
TRBJ2-1 | TRBV4-2 | ASSQVHIRGGQF
TRBJ1-2 | TRBV12-3/TRBV12-4 | ASSFGDRVNGYT
TRBJ2-7 | TRBV6-5 | ASSYSWKSSYEQY
TRBJ2-7 | TRBV19 | ASSKGRKEYEQY
TRBJ2-3 | TRBV20-1 | SAPKTGPPDTQY
TRBJ2-6 | TRBV7-2 | ASSRAEESGANVLT